Following are 17 T cell receptor beta chains from one sample sequenced in a study of blood T cell repertoires in COVID-19. The repertoire was sequenced with immunoSEQ multiplex PCR; TCRdb's copy has only in-frame clones and lacks some. This table holds about 210,000 clones, 80% found once. The sequencing sample was made of peripheral blood. These receptors were taken from a human donor in a cohort sampled during active COVID-19.

V is TRBV4-1 and J is TRBJ2-7; TRBD1 matches 7 bases. Germline assignment: CDR1 MGHRA and CDR2 YSYEKL. The ends lost 1 base at V and 5 bases at J; junction bases unmatched: 11. The CDR3 covers 16 residues. CDR3 DNA: TGCGCCAGCAGCCAAGTGTGGGGCAGGGGGATGAACGAGCAGTACTTC. Its protein is CASSQVWGRGMNEQYF.

The gene calls are TRBV20-1 and TRBJ1-2, with a possible D match to TRBD1 (6 bases). Trimming shortened V by 3 bases and J by 8 bases, and 16 bases separated the two germline ends. Germline assignment: CDR1 DFQATT and CDR2 SNEGSKA (reference sequence). The CDR3 covers 13 residues. CDR3 region: CSASHTGYGGYTF. Written as DNA, the CDR3 is TGCAGTGCTAGTCACACAGGGTATGGCGGCTACACCTTC.

The rearrangement links TRBV5-5 to TRBJ1-5, with D hard to call. The CDR3 is 16 amino acids. Germline V lookup: CDR1 SGHKS, CDR2 YYEKEE (reference sequence). Trimming took 1 base from V and 0 from J, leaving 11 bases between them. In DNA, the CDR3 is TGTGCCAGCAGCTTGACAGCTATACTTAGCAATCAGCCCCAGCATTTT. Its translation is CASSLTAILSNQPQHF.

The chain recombines TRBV6-6 with TRBJ1-4, with 7 bases lining up with TRBD1. CDR1 and CDR2 (germline): MNHNY, SVGAGI (reference sequence). The CDR3 consists of 14 residues. The trim removed 6 bases at V and 8 bases at J, leaving 9 bases unmatched. Written as DNA, the CDR3 is TGTGCCAGCAGACCCTCCGGGACAGAAGAAAAACTGTTTTTT. It codes for CASRPSGTEEKLFF.

The chain employs TRBV11-2 and TRBJ2-1, with D uncertain. V was cut by 0 bases and J by 5 bases, with 11 bases left in between. In germline, CDR1 is SGHAT, CDR2 FQNNGV. This CDR3 spans 15 amino acids. The CDR3 sequence: CASSLDSLANNEQFF. In DNA, the CDR3 is TGTGCCAGCAGCTTAGATTCCCTGGCCAACAATGAGCAGTTCTTC.

The rearrangement uses TRBV3-1 (or the pseudogene TRBV3-2) and TRBJ2-7, with a tentative D call TRBD2 (6 bases). V shed 0 bases and J shed 7 bases, with 13 bases lying between them. The CDR3 spans 14 residues. CDR1 is LGHDT and CDR2 is YNNKEL in the germline V gene (reference sequence). The CDR3, as DNA: TGTGCCAGCAGCCAAGATCTTTCAGGAGGGGAGCAGTACTTC. As protein: CASSQDLSGGEQYF.

This clone showed up just once. V usage is TRBV7-3 and J usage is TRBJ2-3; D perhaps matches TRBD2 (5 bases). Germline V lookup: CDR1 SGHTA, CDR2 FQGTGA. CDR3 length: 16 residues. V was shortened by 8 bases and J by 2 bases, with 20 bases between the two germline ends. Here the CDR3 DNA reads TGTGCCAGCTCCCCCATCGCGGGTTCTTTCACAGATACGCAGTATTTT. This gives the protein CASSPIAGSFTDTQYF.

The chain joins TRBV9 to TRBJ2-4; TRBD2 matches 9 bases. The V and J ends lost 0 bases and 2 bases, in that order; junction bases with no gene match: 9. CDR1 is SGDLS and CDR2 is YYNGEE in the germline V gene. The CDR3 runs to 18 residues. The CDR3, as DNA: TGTGCCAGCAGCGTAGATTCTAGCGGGGACGCCCCCAAAAACATTCAGTACTTC. It yields the protein CASSVDSSGDAPKNIQYF.

The chain is built from TRBV29-1 and TRBJ2-3, with D unresolved. Germline V gene sequence: CDR1 SQVTM, CDR2 ANQGSEA. Trimming pared 7 bases from V and 4 bases from J, leaving 6 bases between. The CDR3 spans 10 residues. Here the CDR3 DNA reads TGCAGCGGCCGGGCAGATACGCAGTATTTT. As protein: CSGRADTQYF.

The CDR3 nucleotides are TGTGCCAGTACCTCTAGCGGGGGTTCCTACGAGCAGTACTTC. Protein: CASTSSGGSYEQYF. The chain couples TRBV6-5 to TRBJ2-7; 10 bases are a match to TRBD2. The germline gives CDR1 MNHEY, CDR2 SVGAGI. This CDR3 spans 14 amino acids. J lost 1 base, V lost 9 bases, and 6 bases had no gene match.

V usage is TRBV24-1 and J usage is TRBJ2-3, with TRBD1 identical over 7 bases. J lost 5 bases, V lost 3 bases, and 4 bases had no gene match. The germline gives CDR1 KGHDR, CDR2 SFDVKD. The CDR3 is 14 amino acids. The CDR3 nucleotides read TGTGCCACCAGTGATAGGGGGCGCGAAGATACGCAGTATTTT. The encoded protein is CATSDRGREDTQYF.

This chain joins TRBV2 and TRBJ2-1; 7 bases are shared with TRBD1. The V segment lost 7 bases and the J segment 0 bases; nucleotides outside the gene matches: 9. Germline V gene sequence: CDR1 SNHLY, CDR2 FYNNEI. The CDR3 totals 16 residues. This chain's CDR3 is CASNEGAPSSYNEQFF. CDR3 nucleotides: TGTGCCAGCAACGAGGGGGCTCCAAGCTCCTACAATGAGCAGTTCTTC.

The chain uses TRBV28 and TRBJ1-2; a weak D match, TRBD1 (6 bases). Between the trimmed V and J ends, which lost 10 bases and 0 bases, there was a span of 21 bases. This CDR3 region has 16 residues. Germline V lookup: CDR1 MDHEN, CDR2 SYDVKM. The CDR3, as DNA: TGTGCCACCCGGGGGGCGGGGGACCAATCTAACTATGGCTACACCTTC. It yields the protein CATRGAGDQSNYGYTF.

The chain uses TRBV3-1 (or the pseudogene TRBV3-2) and TRBJ2-1, with 11 bases lining up with TRBD2. The V gene's germline CDR1 is LGHDT and CDR2 YNNKEL (reference sequence). CDR3 length: 15 amino acids. V was clipped by 6 bases and J by 6 bases; unmatched bases: 7. DNA for the CDR3: TGTGCCAGCAGTCCCACTAGCGGGAGAGGCAATGAGCAGTTCTTC. Translation gives CASSPTSGRGNEQFF.

This clone was detected a few times. The rearrangement joins TRBV19 to TRBJ2-7; D is uncertain. The CDR3 runs 14 residues. Germline V gene data show CDR1 as LNHDA and CDR2 as SQIVND (reference sequence). Trimming removed 3 bases at V and 0 bases at J, with 9 bases between. CDR3 in DNA: TGTGCCAGTAGTATCACAGAAAGCTCCTACGAGCAGTACTTC. It yields the protein CASSITESSYEQYF.

This sequence joins TRBV3-1 (or the pseudogene TRBV3-2) and TRBJ2-5; the match to TRBD1 covers 8 bases. Germline V gene data show CDR1 as LGHDT and CDR2 as YNNKEL (reference sequence). Trimming cost V 4 bases and J 5 bases; bases outside gene matches: 9. The CDR3 consists of 15 residues. CDR3 amino acids: CASSPQTGATETQYF. CDR3 DNA: TGTGCCAGCAGCCCTCAGACAGGGGCCACGGAGACCCAGTACTTC.

This sequence joins TRBV19 and TRBJ1-6; 7 nucleotides line up with TRBD1. Germline trimming cut 3 bases from V and 0 bases from J; bases unmatched to any gene: 5. The CDR3 is 17 amino acids. CDR1 and CDR2 from the germline V gene are LNHDA and SQIVND (reference sequence). The CDR3 here is CASSIEGASSYNSPLHF. The CDR3, as DNA: TGTGCCAGTAGTATCGAGGGGGCAAGCTCCTATAATTCACCCCTCCACTTT.